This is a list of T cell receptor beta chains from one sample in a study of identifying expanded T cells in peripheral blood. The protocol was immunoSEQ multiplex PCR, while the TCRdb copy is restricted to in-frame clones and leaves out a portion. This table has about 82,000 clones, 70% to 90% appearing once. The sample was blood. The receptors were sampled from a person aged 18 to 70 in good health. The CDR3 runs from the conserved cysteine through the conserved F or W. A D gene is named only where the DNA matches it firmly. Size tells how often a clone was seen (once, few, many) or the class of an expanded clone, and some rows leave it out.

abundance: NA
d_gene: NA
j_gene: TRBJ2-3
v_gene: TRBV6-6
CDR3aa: CASSPRGETDTQYF
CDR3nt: TGTGCCAGCAGCCCCAGGGGGGAAACAGATACGCAGTATTTT

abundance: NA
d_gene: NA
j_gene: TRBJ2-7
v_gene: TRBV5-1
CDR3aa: CASSLRPRGTMKNEQYF
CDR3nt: TGCGCCAGCAGCTTGAGGCCCAGAGGTACTATGAAGAATGAGCAGTACTTC

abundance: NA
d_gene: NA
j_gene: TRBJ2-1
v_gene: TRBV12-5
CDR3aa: CASGLVSASSYNEQFF
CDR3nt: TGTGCTAGTGGTCTAGTTAGCGCGAGCTCCTACAATGAGCAGTTCTTC

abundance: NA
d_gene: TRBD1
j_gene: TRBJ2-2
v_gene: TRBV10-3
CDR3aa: CAISQLTGGASGELFF
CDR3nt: TGTGCCATCAGCCAGTTGACAGGGGGCGCTTCTGGGGAGCTGTTTTTT

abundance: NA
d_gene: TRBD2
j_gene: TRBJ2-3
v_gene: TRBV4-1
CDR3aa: CASSPGTSGKVDTQYF
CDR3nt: TGCGCCAGCAGCCCTGGGACTAGCGGGAAGGTAGATACGCAGTATTTT

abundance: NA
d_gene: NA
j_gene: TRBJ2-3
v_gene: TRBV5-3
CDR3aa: CASSQERGVDTQYF
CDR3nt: TGTGCCAGCAGCCAAGAAAGAGGGGTGGATACGCAGTATTTT

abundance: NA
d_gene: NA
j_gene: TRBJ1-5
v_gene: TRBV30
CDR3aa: CAWSNGDNQPQHF
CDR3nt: TGTGCCTGGAGTAATGGGGACAATCAGCCCCAGCATTTT

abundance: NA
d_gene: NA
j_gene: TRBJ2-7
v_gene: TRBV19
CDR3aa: CASSSQGTYYEQYF
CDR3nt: TGTGCCAGTAGTTCACAGGGGACTTACTACGAGCAGTACTTC

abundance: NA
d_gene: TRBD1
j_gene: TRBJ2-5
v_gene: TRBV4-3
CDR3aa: CASSQDRVSETQYF
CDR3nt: TGCGCCAGCAGCCAGGACAGGGTATCGGAGACCCAGTACTTC

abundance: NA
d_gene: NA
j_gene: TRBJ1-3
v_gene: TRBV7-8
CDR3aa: CASSSEGYTIYF
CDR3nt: TGTGCCAGCAGCTCAGAGGGTTACACCATATATTTT

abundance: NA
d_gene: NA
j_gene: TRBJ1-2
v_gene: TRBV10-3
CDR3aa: CAISSGNYGYTF
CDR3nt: TGTGCCATCAGTTCCGGAAACTATGGCTACACCTTC

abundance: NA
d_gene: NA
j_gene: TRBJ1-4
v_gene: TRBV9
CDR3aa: CASSVGITTNEKLFF
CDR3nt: TGTGCCAGCAGCGTAGGAATCACAACTAATGAAAAACTGTTTTTT

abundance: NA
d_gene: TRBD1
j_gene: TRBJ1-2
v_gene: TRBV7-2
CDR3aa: CASSFPGQGAYTF
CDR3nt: TGTGCCAGCAGCTTCCCGGGACAGGGGGCGTACACCTTC

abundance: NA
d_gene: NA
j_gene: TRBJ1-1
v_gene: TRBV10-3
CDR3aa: CAISEVLGTEAFF
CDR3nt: TGTGCCATCAGTGAAGTACTGGGCACTGAAGCTTTCTTT

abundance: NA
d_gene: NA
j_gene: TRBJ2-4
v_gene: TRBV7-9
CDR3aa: CASSLGGLNIQYF
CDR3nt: TGTGCCAGCAGCCTTGGCGGGCTAAACATTCAGTACTTC

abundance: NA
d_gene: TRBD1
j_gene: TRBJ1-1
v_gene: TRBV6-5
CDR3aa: CASSYPTGGRTEAFF
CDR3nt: TGTGCCAGCAGTTACCCAACAGGGGGTCGGACTGAAGCTTTCTTT

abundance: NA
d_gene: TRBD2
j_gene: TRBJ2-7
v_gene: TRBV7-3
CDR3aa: CASSSGTSGSAPYEQYF
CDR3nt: TGTGCCAGCAGCTCCGGGACTAGCGGGTCTGCGCCCTACGAGCAGTACTTC

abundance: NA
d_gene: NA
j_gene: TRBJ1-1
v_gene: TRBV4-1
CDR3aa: CASSQKDRGRNTEAFF
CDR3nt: TGCGCCAGCAGCCAAAAAGACCGGGGCCGGAACACTGAAGCTTTCTTT

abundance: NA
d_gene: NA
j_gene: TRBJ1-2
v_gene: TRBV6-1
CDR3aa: CASRPPGGIVGGYTF
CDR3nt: TGTGCCAGCAGACCCCCCGGGGGGATCGTGGGTGGCTACACCTTC

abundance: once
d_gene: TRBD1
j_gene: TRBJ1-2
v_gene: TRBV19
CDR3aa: CASSPGTGIYYGYTF
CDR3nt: TGTGCCAGTAGTCCCGGGACAGGAATTTACTATGGCTACACCTTC

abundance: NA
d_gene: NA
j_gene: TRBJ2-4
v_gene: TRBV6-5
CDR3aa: CASSYGFGTLQNIQYF
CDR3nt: TGTGCCAGCAGTTACGGTTTCGGGACACTTCAAAACATTCAGTACTTC

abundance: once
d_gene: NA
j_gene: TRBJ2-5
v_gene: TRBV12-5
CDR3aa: CASGLTGTQYF
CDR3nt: TGTGCTAGTGGTTTGACAGGGACCCAGTACTTC

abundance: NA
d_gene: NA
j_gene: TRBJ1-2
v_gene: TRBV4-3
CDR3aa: CASSQGVTGNTYGYTF
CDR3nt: TGCGCCAGCAGCCAAGGGGTTACAGGGAATACCTATGGCTACACCTTC

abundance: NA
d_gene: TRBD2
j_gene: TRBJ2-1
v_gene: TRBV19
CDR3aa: CASSIESSGTFNEQFF
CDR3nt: TGTGCCAGTAGTATAGAATCCAGCGGGACGTTCAATGAGCAGTTCTTC

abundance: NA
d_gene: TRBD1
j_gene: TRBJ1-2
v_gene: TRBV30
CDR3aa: CAWRTGFVYGYTF
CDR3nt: TGTGCCTGGAGGACAGGGTTTGTCTATGGCTACACCTTC

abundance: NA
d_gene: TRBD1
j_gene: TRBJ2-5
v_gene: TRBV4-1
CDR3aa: CASSQPGQGKETQYF
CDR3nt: TGCGCCAGCAGCCAACCCGGACAGGGGAAAGAGACCCAGTACTTC

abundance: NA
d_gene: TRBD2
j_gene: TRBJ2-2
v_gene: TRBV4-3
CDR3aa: CASSQEAGVGELFF
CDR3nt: TGCGCCAGCAGCCAAGAGGCGGGGGTGGGGGAGCTGTTTTTT

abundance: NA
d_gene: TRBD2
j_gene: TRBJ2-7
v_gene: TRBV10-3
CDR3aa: CAIWAGDSYEQYF
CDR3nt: TGTGCCATCTGGGCGGGAGATTCCTACGAGCAGTACTTC

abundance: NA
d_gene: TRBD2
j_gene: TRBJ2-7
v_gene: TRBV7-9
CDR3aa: CASSSGFAGGLTYEQYF
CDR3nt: TGTGCCAGCAGCTCGGGGTTCGCGGGGGGACTTACCTACGAGCAGTACTTC

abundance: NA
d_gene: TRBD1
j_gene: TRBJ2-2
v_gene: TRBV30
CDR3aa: CAQGEGAGELFF
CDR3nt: TGTGCCCAGGGGGAAGGGGCCGGGGAGCTGTTTTTT

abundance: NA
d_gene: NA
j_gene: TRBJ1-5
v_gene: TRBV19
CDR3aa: CASSIGFNQPQHF
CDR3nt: TGTGCCAGTAGTATTGGTTTCAATCAGCCCCAGCATTTT

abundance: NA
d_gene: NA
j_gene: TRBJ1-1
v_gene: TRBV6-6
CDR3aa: CASSWGGTEAFF
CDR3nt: TGTGCCAGCAGTTGGGGGGGCACTGAAGCTTTCTTT

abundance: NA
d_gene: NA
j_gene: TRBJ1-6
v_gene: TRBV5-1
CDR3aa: CASSVGGSLQDNSPLHF
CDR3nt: TGCGCCAGCAGCGTGGGGGGCTCTTTGCAGGATAATTCACCCCTCCACTTT

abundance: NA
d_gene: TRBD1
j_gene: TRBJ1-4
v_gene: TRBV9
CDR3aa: CASSVGGGEEKLFF
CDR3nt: TGTGCCAGCAGCGTAGGAGGGGGCGAGGAAAAACTGTTTTTT

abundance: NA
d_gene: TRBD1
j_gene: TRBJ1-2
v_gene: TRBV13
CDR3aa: CASSTRTGSANYGYTF
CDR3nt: TGTGCCAGCAGTACCCGGACAGGAAGCGCTAACTATGGCTACACCTTC

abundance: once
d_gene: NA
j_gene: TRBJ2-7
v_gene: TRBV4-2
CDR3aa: CASSQVQGTDEQYF
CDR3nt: TGTGCCAGCAGCCAAGTCCAGGGCACTGACGAGCAGTACTTC

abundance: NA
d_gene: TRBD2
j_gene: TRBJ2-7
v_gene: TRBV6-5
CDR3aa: CASSYKLAGGYEQYF
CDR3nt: TGTGCCAGCAGTTACAAGCTAGCGGGGGGATACGAGCAGTACTTC

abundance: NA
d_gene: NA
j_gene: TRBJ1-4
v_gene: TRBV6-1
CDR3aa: CASTKPQSSNEKLFF
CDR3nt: TGTGCCAGCACCAAACCACAGTCAAGTAATGAAAAACTGTTTTTT